Listed below are T cell receptor beta chains from one sample, sequenced in a study of cytomegalovirus exposure and HLA in healthy donors. Sequenced by immunoSEQ multiplex PCR; TCRdb stores in-frame clones only, minus some. The data show about 140,000 clones, with roughly 79% seen just once and approximately 1% held by the top ten. Sequencing was carried out using PBMCs. These receptors originate from a young man in good health and CMV-seronegative. The CDR3 runs from the conserved cysteine through the conserved F or W. Each record gives: D gene, J gene, V gene, CDR3 protein, CDR3 DNA. A D gene is named only where the DNA matches it firmly.

D gene: TRBD2; J gene: TRBJ2-1; V gene: TRBV6-5; CDR3 protein: CASLAGNYNEQFF; CDR3 DNA: TGTGCCAGTCTAGCGGGCAATTACAATGAGCAGTTCTTC
D gene: .; J gene: TRBJ1-2; V gene: TRBV19; CDR3 protein: CASSSGREDYGYTF; CDR3 DNA: TGTGCCAGTAGCTCCGGGCGGGAAGACTATGGCTACACCTTC
D gene: .; J gene: TRBJ1-2; V gene: TRBV10-3; CDR3 protein: CAISFQQNPNRANYGYTF; CDR3 DNA: TGTGCCATCAGTTTTCAACAGAACCCAAACAGGGCGAACTATGGCTACACCTTC
D gene: .; J gene: TRBJ2-5; V gene: TRBV29-1; CDR3 protein: CSVEEWRTRQETQYF; CDR3 DNA: TGCAGCGTTGAGGAGTGGAGGACCCGGCAAGAGACCCAGTACTTC
D gene: TRBD1; J gene: TRBJ1-5; V gene: TRBV4-2; CDR3 protein: CASSQDHRGGNQPQHF; CDR3 DNA: TGTGCCAGCAGCCAAGACCACAGGGGCGGCAATCAGCCCCAGCATTTT
D gene: .; J gene: TRBJ2-1; V gene: TRBV14; CDR3 protein: CASSQDWGEEQFF; CDR3 DNA: TGTGCCAGCAGCCAAGATTGGGGGGAGGAGCAGTTCTTC
D gene: .; J gene: TRBJ1-6; V gene: TRBV30; CDR3 protein: CAWSVARKRNSPLHF; CDR3 DNA: TGTGCCTGGAGTGTAGCCAGGAAAAGGAATTCACCCCTCCACTTT
D gene: TRBD1; J gene: TRBJ2-1; V gene: TRBV2; CDR3 protein: CASSGTGGFNEQFF; CDR3 DNA: TGTGCCAGTTCCGGGACAGGGGGATTCAATGAGCAGTTCTTC
D gene: .; J gene: TRBJ1-4; V gene: TRBV5-6; CDR3 protein: CASSLAVGGAGEKLFF; CDR3 DNA: TGTGCCAGCAGCTTGGCCGTCGGGGGGGCTGGTGAAAAACTGTTTTTT
D gene: TRBD1; J gene: TRBJ1-6; V gene: TRBV14; CDR3 protein: CASSQDTRGQNSPLHF; CDR3 DNA: TGTGCCAGCAGCCAAGATACGAGGGGGCAAAATTCACCCCTCCACTTT
D gene: TRBD1; J gene: TRBJ1-1; V gene: TRBV19; CDR3 protein: CASSIKTGTANTEAFF; CDR3 DNA: TGTGCCAGTAGTATAAAAACCGGGACAGCGAACACTGAAGCTTTCTTT
D gene: TRBD1; J gene: TRBJ1-2; V gene: TRBV29-1; CDR3 protein: CSAAPGQDTGYGYTF; CDR3 DNA: TGCAGCGCCGCCCCGGGACAGGATACCGGCTATGGCTACACCTTC
D gene: .; J gene: TRBJ2-7; V gene: TRBV4-1; CDR3 protein: CASSQSATGLSYEQYF; CDR3 DNA: TGCGCCAGCAGCCAGTCGGCTACAGGCCTCTCCTACGAGCAGTACTTC
D gene: TRBD1; J gene: TRBJ1-1; V gene: TRBV19; CDR3 protein: CASTYRGVRDRRRAFF; CDR3 DNA: TGTGCCAGCACCTACAGGGGCGTAAGGGACCGGCGCCGAGCTTTCTTT
D gene: TRBD1; J gene: TRBJ1-1; V gene: TRBV4-1; CDR3 protein: CASSHRQGGNTEAFF; CDR3 DNA: TGCGCCAGCAGCCATCGACAGGGGGGGAACACTGAAGCTTTCTTT
D gene: TRBD1; J gene: TRBJ1-3; V gene: TRBV6-5; CDR3 protein: CASSSGTGVGNTIYF; CDR3 DNA: TGTGCCAGCAGCTCCGGGACAGGGGTTGGAAACACCATATATTTT
D gene: .; J gene: TRBJ2-6; V gene: TRBV6-6; CDR3 protein: CASSKTGTAGANVLTF; CDR3 DNA: TGTGCCAGCAGTAAAACAGGAACGGCGGGGGCCAACGTCCTGACTTTC
D gene: TRBD1; J gene: TRBJ2-7; V gene: TRBV11-2; CDR3 protein: CASRPLTGGLYEQYF; CDR3 DNA: TGTGCCAGCAGACCCCTGACAGGGGGCCTGTACGAGCAGTACTTC